This T cell receptor beta chain was sequenced for a study of OX40 agonist ivuxolimab in advanced cancers. Findings and caveats of the study: CD8+ T cells (on average) carried more expanded clones than CD4+ T cells. Both CD4+ and CD8+ T cell populations in blood had undergone clonal expansion by week 6 at 0.1 to 3.0 mg/kg.

The repertoire was sequenced with immunoSEQ multiplex PCR; TCRdb's copy has only in-frame clones and lacks some. The table shows 55,000 to 70,000 clones, with about 88% occurring only once. V shed 5 bases and J shed 6 bases, with 18 bases lying between them. In germline, CDR1 is SGHRS, CDR2 YFSETQ. The CDR3 totals 14 residues. About this clone itself: Its antigen is as yet unknown.

Specimen: CD4+ or CD8+ T cells sorted from blood, collected in a trial of the OX40 agonist ivuxolimab. This clonotype was sampled from an adult with an advanced solid tumor such as melanoma, head and neck, liver or kidney cancer. The V gene is TRBV5-1, the J gene TRBJ2-7; D is undetermined. The CDR3 DNA sequence: TGCGCCAGCAGTCCGGACGGTAAGGTTCTCGAGCAGTACTTC. It codes for CASSPDGKVLEQYF.